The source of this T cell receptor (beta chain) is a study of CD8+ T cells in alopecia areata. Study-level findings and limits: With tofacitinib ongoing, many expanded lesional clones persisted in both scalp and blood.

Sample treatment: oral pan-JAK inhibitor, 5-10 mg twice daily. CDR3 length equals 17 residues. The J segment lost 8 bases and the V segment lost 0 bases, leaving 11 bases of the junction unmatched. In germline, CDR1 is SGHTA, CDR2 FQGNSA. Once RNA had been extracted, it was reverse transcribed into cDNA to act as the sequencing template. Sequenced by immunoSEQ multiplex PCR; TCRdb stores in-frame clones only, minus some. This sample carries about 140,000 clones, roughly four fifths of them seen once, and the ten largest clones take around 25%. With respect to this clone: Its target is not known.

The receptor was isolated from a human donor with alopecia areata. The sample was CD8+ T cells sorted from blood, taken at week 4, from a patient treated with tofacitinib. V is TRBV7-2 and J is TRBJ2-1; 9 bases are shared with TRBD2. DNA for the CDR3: TGTGCCAGCAGCTTAGCGCTGGCTAGCGGGGCCCGGGATGAGCAGTTCTTC. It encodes CASSLALASGARDEQFF.